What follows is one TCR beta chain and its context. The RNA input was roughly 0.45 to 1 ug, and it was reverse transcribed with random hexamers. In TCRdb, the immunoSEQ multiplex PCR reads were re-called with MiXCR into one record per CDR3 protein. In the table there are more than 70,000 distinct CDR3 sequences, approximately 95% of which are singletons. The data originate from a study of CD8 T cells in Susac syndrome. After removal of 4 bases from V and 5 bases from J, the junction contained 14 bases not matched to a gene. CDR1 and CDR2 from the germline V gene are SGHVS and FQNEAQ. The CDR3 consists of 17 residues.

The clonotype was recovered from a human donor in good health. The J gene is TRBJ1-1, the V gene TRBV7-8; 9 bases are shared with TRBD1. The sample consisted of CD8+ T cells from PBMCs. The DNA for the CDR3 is TGTGCCAGCAGCTACTATACAGGGGGCGCGGGAGAAACTGAAGCTTTCTTT. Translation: CASSYYTGGAGETEAFF.